A single sample gave rise to the 9 T cell receptor beta chains below, sequenced in a study of T-cell reconstitution after alpha-beta-depleted transplantation in children. For TCRbeta, the library was prepared with unique molecular identifiers. TCRdb independently ran MiXCR on the PCR reads; one entry per CDR3 protein. Of about 72,000 distinct CDR3 sequences in the sample, 6% to 8.5% were seen once. Sequencing was performed on PBMCs from the stem cell graft donor, taken from the stem cell graft. The source is a human donor who donated a stem cell graft to a child with acute lymphoblastic leukemia.

Ten or more counts support this clonotype. This chain uses TRBV7-9 with TRBJ2-7; 7 nucleotides align to TRBD1. In germline, CDR1 is SEHNR, CDR2 FQNEAQ (reference sequence). CDR3 length equals 14 residues. V dropped 5 bases and J dropped 3; count of bases not matched to a gene: 7. The CDR3 loop reads CASSPTGTDYEQYF. In DNA, the CDR3 is TGTGCCAGCAGCCCAACCGGGACAGACTACGAGCAGTACTTC.

The table lists this clonotype with many counts. The CDR3 loop is CASSLRQRETQYF. In nucleotides, the CDR3 is TGTGCCAGCAGTTTAAGGCAGAGGGAGACCCAGTACTTC. The chain employs TRBV12-3 or TRBV12-4 and TRBJ2-5; no reliable D call. The CDR3 has 13 residues. The ends were cut back, 2 bases at V and 5 bases at J, with 9 bases in the middle.

The CDR3 loop is CASGPGLLWQETQYF. The DNA of the CDR3 is TGTGCCAGCGGCCCCGGGCTGCTCTGGCAAGAGACCCAGTACTTC. This sequence joins TRBV5-6 and TRBJ2-5; D unresolved. V lost 7 bases and J lost 2, with 18 bases in between. CDR1 and CDR2 from the germline V gene are SGHDT and YYEEEE. This CDR3 has 15 residues.

This clonotype came up a few times. V gene TRBV9 combines with J gene TRBJ2-3; D is perhaps TRBD1 (6 bases). This CDR3 is 16 amino acids long. The V gene lost 3 bases and the J gene lost 0 bases, with 14 bases spanning the gap. Germline CDR1 SGDLS, CDR2 YYNGEE. The CDR3 DNA is TGTGCCAGCAGCGCAAGCCCCGGACAGAGCACAGATACGCAGTATTTT. Protein sequence: CASSASPGQSTDTQYF.

This clonotype was counted ten times or more. This chain links TRBV20-1 with TRBJ1-2; possibly TRBD1 for D (5 bases). There are 14 residues in the CDR3. Per the germline V gene, CDR1 is DFQATT and CDR2 is SNEGSKA (reference sequence). V shed 3 bases and J shed 4 bases, with 15 bases lying between them. Here the CDR3 reads CSARPPGLFYGYTF. CDR3 DNA sequence: TGCAGTGCTAGGCCACCGGGACTCTTCTATGGCTACACCTTC.

This clonotype was counted at least ten times. The chain has TRBV7-3 and TRBJ2-2, with D perhaps assigned TRBD1 or TRBD2 (5 bases each). Germline assignment: CDR1 SGHTA and CDR2 FQGTGA. This CDR3 spans 16 amino acids. Trimming took 1 base from V and 2 from J, leaving 11 bases between them. The CDR3 DNA is TGTGCCAGCAGCTTAAGTGGGGGACCAAACACCGGGGAGCTGTTTTTT. It codes for CASSLSGGPNTGELFF. The full variable domain, completed using reference TRBV7-3 and TRBJ2-2, is GAGVSQTPSNKVTEKGKYVELRCDPISGHTALYWYRQSLGQGPEFLIYFQGTGAADDSGLPNDRFFAVRPEGSVSTLKIQRTERGDSAVYLCASSLSGGPNTGELFFGEGSRLTVL.

This clonotype turned up a few times. V gene TRBV3-1 combines with J gene TRBJ2-2, with 7 bases fitting TRBD2. Trimming took 1 base from V and 4 from J; bases not matched to a gene: 3. This CDR3 is 15 amino acids long. The germline CDR1 and CDR2 sequences are LGHDT and YNNKEL (reference sequence). The CDR3 DNA is TGTGCCAGCAGCCAAGGCGGGGGATTCACCGGGGAGCTGTTTTTT. It encodes CASSQGGGFTGELFF.

This clonotype has at least ten counts. This rearrangement joins TRBV7-2 to TRBJ2-6, with D tentatively TRBD1 (5 bases). V lost 5 bases and J lost 2, with 10 bases in between. The CDR3 is 15 residues long. CDR1 is SGHTA, CDR2 FQGNSA, per germline. CDR3 coding DNA: TGTGCCAGCAGCCTCAAGGGGCCTGGGGCCAACGTCCTGACTTTC. Residues: CASSLKGPGANVLTF. Full variable domain (rest looked up from reference TRBV7-2 and TRBJ2-6): GAGVSQSPSNKVTEKGKDVELRCDPISGHTALYWYRQSLGQGLEFLIYFQGNSAPDKSGLPSDRFSAERTGGSVSTLTIQRTQQEDSAVYLCASSLKGPGANVLTFGAGSRLTVL.

This clonotype showed up many times. The CDR3 sequence: CASSLGPSSGNEQFF. The CDR3 DNA follows: TGTGCCAGCAGCTTAGGCCCTAGTTCTGGTAATGAGCAGTTCTTC. The V call is TRBV7-2, the J call TRBJ2-1; D is unclear. The germline gives CDR1 SGHTA, CDR2 FQGNSA. The length of the CDR3 is 15 residues. Trimming cost V 1 base and J 7 bases, with 14 bases left between them.